This T cell receptor (beta chain) was sequenced during a study of siplizumab effects on memory and regulatory T cells. The length of the CDR3 is 14 residues. V was pared by 4 bases and J by 0 bases, with 7 bases between. Per germline, CDR1 MNHNS and CDR2 SASEGT. In regard to this clone: The antigen is not known.

The table came from immunoSEQ multiplex PCR; TCRdb's copy has only in-frame clones and leaves some out. The table includes about 120,000 clones, approximately 94% detected once. Study-wide findings and caveats: The study did not confirm that proliferating Tregs from siplizumab cultures were suppressive.

The sequence came from a human donor in good health. The specimen sequenced was non-Treg CD4+ T cells sorted from blood. The chain couples TRBV6-1 to TRBJ1-5, with D unresolved. CDR3 DNA: TGTGCCAGCAGTGCCGTTAATAGCAATCAGCCCCAGCATTTT. Protein: CASSAVNSNQPQHF.